Following are 28 T cell receptor beta chains from one sample sequenced in a study of PD-1 and CTLA-4 blockade in melanoma. Sequenced by immunoSEQ multiplex PCR; TCRdb stores in-frame clones only, minus some. Here the sample spans some 21,000 clones, around 89% being singletons. Sequences were derived from CD8+ T cells from peripheral blood, sampled before anti-PD-1 treatment. Receptors were obtained from a human donor with melanoma.

This chain links TRBV6-5 with TRBJ1-1; D uncertain. V was trimmed by 6 bases and J by 5 bases, leaving 10 bases between them. This CDR3 comprises 12 residues. Germline assignment: CDR1 MNHEY and CDR2 SVGAGI. For the CDR3, the DNA is TGTGCCAGCAGCACCCGTGGGACTGAAGCTTTCTTT. Encoded protein: CASSTRGTEAFF.

The chain carries TRBV6-2 or TRBV6-3 and TRBJ2-7; 8 bases are shared with TRBD1. CDR1 and CDR2 from the germline V gene are MNHEY and SVGEGT. V lost 5 bases to trimming and J lost 2 bases; unmatched junction nucleotides: 8. The CDR3 is 15 amino acids. This CDR3 reads CASSLGQGPTYEQYF. CDR3 in DNA: TGTGCCAGCAGTCTAGGACAGGGACCGACCTACGAGCAGTACTTC.

The chain joins TRBV28 to TRBJ1-2, with 12 bases lining up with TRBD1. Germline V lookup: CDR1 MDHEN, CDR2 SYDVKM. CDR3 size: 14 residues. J gave up 9 bases and V 6 bases, and 8 bases lay outside the gene matches. CDR3 region: CASSKPGTGGSYTF. CDR3 nucleotides: TGTGCCAGCAGCAAACCCGGGACAGGGGGCAGCTACACCTTC.

This clone was detected only once. The V call is TRBV19, the J call TRBJ2-1; TRBD1 matches at 7 bases. The CDR3 runs 19 residues. V gave up 5 bases and J gave up 8 bases; unmatched junction bases: 24. Germline-derived CDR1 and CDR2 are LNHDA and SQIVND (reference sequence). Written as DNA, the CDR3 is TGTGCCAGTAGTTCCTTTTTAACAGGGGTGAGCCCAATTCCAGATGAGCAGTTCTTC. Translation: CASSSFLTGVSPIPDEQFF.

This chain connects TRBV3-1 (or the pseudogene TRBV3-2) to TRBJ2-1; maybe TRBD1 (5 bases). The V end was cut by 5 bases, the J end by 3 bases, with 8 bases between. The CDR3 has 13 amino acids. Germline CDR1 reads LGHDT; CDR2 reads YNNKEL (reference sequence). CDR3 amino acids: CASSLGVYNEQFF. The CDR3 DNA follows: TGTGCCAGCAGCTTAGGGGTCTACAATGAGCAGTTCTTC.

This clone was found once. The gene calls are TRBV12-3 or TRBV12-4 and TRBJ2-3, with 8 nucleotides matching TRBD2. CDR3 length equals 12 residues. Germline trimming cut 6 bases from V and 5 bases from J; bases unmatched to any gene: 1. In DNA, the CDR3 is TGTGCCAGCAGCGGGGGGGTAGATACGCAGTATTTT. As protein: CASSGGVDTQYF.

The table lists this clone with a few counts. This chain uses TRBV28 with TRBJ1-1; D gene uncertain. The V end lost 4 bases, the J end lost 0 bases, and 6 bases lay between the germline ends. Germline V gene sequence: CDR1 MDHEN, CDR2 SYDVKM. This CDR3 contains 13 residues. The CDR3 DNA reads as TGTGCCAGCAGTTCTGGACTGAACACTGAAGCTTTCTTT. It codes for CASSSGLNTEAFF.

This chain links TRBV28 with TRBJ1-2, with 8 positions matching TRBD1. CDR3 size: 15 residues. The V gene's germline CDR1 is MDHEN and CDR2 SYDVKM. The J segment lost 5 bases and the V segment lost 6 bases, leaving 11 bases of the junction unmatched. CDR3 in amino acids: CASSEWTGNSYGYTF. For the CDR3, the DNA is TGTGCCAGCAGCGAATGGACAGGGAATTCGTATGGCTACACCTTC.

This sequence joins TRBV4-3 and TRBJ2-3; D might be TRBD1 or TRBD2, each matching 7 bases. Germline-derived CDR1 and CDR2 are LGHNA and YSLEER. The CDR3 runs to 18 residues. Between the trimmed V and J ends, which lost 0 bases and 0 bases, there was a span of 16 bases. The CDR3 spells CASSQDRGGPLSTDTQYF. CDR3 in DNA: TGCGCCAGCAGCCAAGACAGGGGGGGGCCGTTAAGCACAGATACGCAGTATTTT.

The chain has TRBV3-1 (or the pseudogene TRBV3-2) and TRBJ1-5, with D unclear. The ends were cut back, 0 bases at V and 4 bases at J, with 10 bases in the middle. The CDR3 extends over 15 amino acids. From germline, CDR1 is LGHDT and CDR2 YNNKEL (reference sequence). The CDR3 spells CASSQDPRPNQPQHF. CDR3 bases: TGTGCCAGCAGCCAAGACCCTCGACCGAATCAGCCCCAGCATTTT.

This clone was observed a single time. This chain joins TRBV6-5 and TRBJ1-4, with D maybe TRBD1 (5 bases). The CDR3 totals 14 residues. The V end lost 10 bases, the J end lost 0 bases, and 12 bases lay between the germline ends. Germline V gives CDR1 MNHEY, CDR2 SVGAGI. CDR3 nucleotides: TGTGCCACCGGACATGGGGCAACTAATGAAAAACTGTTTTTT. Translated, it gives CATGHGATNEKLFF.

The chain uses TRBV5-8 and TRBJ2-2; the D is unclear. The CDR3 is 9 residues long. V lost 6 bases and J lost 6, with 0 bases in between. CDR1 is SGHTS and CDR2 is YDEGEE in the germline V gene. The CDR3 spells CASTGELFF. The DNA of the CDR3 is TGTGCCAGCACCGGGGAGCTGTTTTTT.

V usage is TRBV5-6 and J usage is TRBJ1-1, with 8 bases aligning to TRBD1. Germline V CDR1 and CDR2: SGHDT, YYEEEE. The CDR3 length is 16 residues. V shed 0 bases and J 0 bases; nucleotides not matched to a gene: 4. The CDR3: CASSLATGDLNTEAFF. The CDR3 DNA sequence: TGTGCCAGCAGCTTGGCGACAGGGGATTTGAACACTGAAGCTTTCTTT.

The gene calls are TRBV28 and TRBJ1-2; 9 bases fit TRBD1. Germline values: CDR1 MDHEN, CDR2 SYDVKM. V trimming: 2 bases; J trimming: 6 bases; junction bases outside the gene matches: 4. The CDR3 sequence is 14 residues long. CDR3 bases: TGTGCCAGCAGTTTAGAGGGACAGGGAGATGGCTACACCTTC. Translated: CASSLEGQGDGYTF.

V gene TRBV4-1 combines with J gene TRBJ2-3, with D possibly TRBD1 on 5 matching bases. Trimming left V 3 bases short and J 2 bases short, with 6 bases between. CDR3 length: 13 amino acids. Germline V gene lookup returns CDR1 MGHRA and CDR2 YSYEKL. CDR3: CASSQGLTDTQYF. CDR3 nucleotide sequence: TGCGCCAGCAGCCAGGGGCTCACAGATACGCAGTATTTT.

The CDR3 here is CASSLASGGGGAFYEQYF. The CDR3, as DNA: TGTGCCAGCAGCTTAGCGTCAGGAGGCGGGGGGGCCTTTTACGAGCAGTACTTC. The chain joins TRBV7-6 to TRBJ2-7, with TRBD2 matching 9 bases. V lost 0 bases and J lost 4; bases outside the gene matches: 13. Germline V gene data show CDR1 as SGHVS and CDR2 as FNYEAQ. The CDR3 is made up of 18 amino acids. The full variable domain, completed using reference TRBV7-6 and TRBJ2-7, is GAGVSQSPRYKVTKRGQDVALRCDPISGHVSLYWYRQALGQGPEFLTYFNYEAQQDKSGLPNDRFSAERPEGSISTLTIQRTEQRDSAMYRCASSLASGGGGAFYEQYFGPGTRLTVT.

Only one count was recorded for this clone. The chain employs TRBV4-1 and TRBJ2-3, with a possible D match to TRBD1 (6 bases). V was clipped by 0 bases and J by 4 bases, with 20 bases between them. Germline V CDR1 and CDR2: MGHRA, YSYEKL. This CDR3 region has 18 residues. The DNA of the CDR3 is TGCGCCAGCAGCCAAGATATCCCGCCCAGGGCAGGGGCAGATACGCAGTATTTT. This sequence encodes CASSQDIPPRAGADTQYF.

The V call is TRBV14, the J call TRBJ2-7; D remains ambiguous. Germline V gene data show CDR1 as SGHDN and CDR2 as FVKESK. V was pared by 4 bases and J by 2 bases, with 24 bases between. The CDR3 has 18 amino acids. CDR3 nucleotides: TGTGCCAGCAGCCGCCAGTCTTTATCATACCTGGTTCCCTACGAGCAGTACTTC. Protein sequence: CASSRQSLSYLVPYEQYF.

The chain links TRBV15 to TRBJ1-6; unclear D gene. Trimming left V 1 base short and J 12 bases short, with 10 bases between. CDR1 is LNHNV and CDR2 is YYDKDF in the germline V gene (reference sequence). This CDR3 has 13 amino acids. Here the CDR3 reads CATSRVPLQPLHF. The CDR3 region has the DNA TGTGCCACCAGCAGAGTCCCCCTTCAACCCCTCCACTTT.

V is TRBV14 and J is TRBJ2-7; 7 nucleotides agree with TRBD2. Germline V gives CDR1 SGHDN, CDR2 FVKESK. This CDR3 has 15 amino acids. V lost 4 bases and J lost 3; bases outside the gene matches: 9. CDR3 in DNA: TGTGCCAGCAGCCCCTGGGGGGGGAGAGTCTACGAGCAGTACTTC. The encoded protein is CASSPWGGRVYEQYF.

This clone turned up a few times. The rearrangement joins TRBV5-4 to TRBJ2-2; 11 positions match TRBD2. V shed 6 bases and J 5 bases; nucleotides not matched to a gene: 3. Germline V gene data show CDR1 as SGHNT and CDR2 as YYREEE (reference sequence). This CDR3 spans 14 amino acids. The CDR3, as DNA: TGTGCCAGCACGCGACTAGCGGGGACCGGGGAGCTGTTTTTT. This gives the protein CASTRLAGTGELFF.

This clone occurred once. The chain recombines TRBV25-1 with TRBJ2-3, with D perhaps matching TRBD1 or TRBD2 (5 bases each). CDR1 MGHDK and CDR2 SYGVNS come from the germline V gene. Trimming removed 2 bases at V and 0 bases at J, with 12 bases between. The CDR3 contains 16 residues. The CDR3 nucleotides read TGTGCCAGCAGTGAAGAGGGGTATACTAGCACAGATACGCAGTATTTT. It is translated as CASSEEGYTSTDTQYF.

The chain is built from TRBV2 and TRBJ1-2; TRBD1 agrees at 8 bases. CDR1 and CDR2 from the germline V gene are SNHLY and FYNNEI. The CDR3 is 13 residues long. V shed 1 base, J shed 7 bases, and the junction held 2 bases outside the gene matches. CDR3 DNA: TGTGCCAGCAGTGAAGTGACAGGGGTTGGCTACACCTTC. This translates into CASSEVTGVGYTF.

This clone was seen only a few times. The gene calls are TRBV29-1 and TRBJ1-2; no definite D call. CDR1 is SQVTM and CDR2 is ANQGSEA in the germline V gene. The CDR3 consists of 12 residues. Between the trimmed V and J ends, which lost 1 base and 6 bases, there was a span of 9 bases. CDR3 nucleotide sequence: TGCAGCGTTGAAGCCGGGAATAATGGCTACACCTTC. It specifies CSVEAGNNGYTF.

The chain uses TRBV7-2 and TRBJ1-5; D perhaps matches TRBD1 (6 bases). This CDR3 is built from 16 residues. CDR1 and CDR2 (germline): SGHTA, FQGNSA. Trimming pared 0 bases from V and 5 bases from J, leaving 14 bases between. The CDR3 reads CASSLAGGRPYQPQHF. The CDR3 DNA sequence: TGTGCCAGCAGCTTAGCCGGGGGCAGGCCCTATCAGCCCCAGCATTTT.

V usage is TRBV7-2 and J usage is TRBJ2-3, with 7 bases identical to TRBD2. With 2 bases clipped from V and 0 bases from J, the junction kept 2 bases outside the gene matches. This CDR3 region has 15 residues. Germline lookup yields CDR1 SGHTA and CDR2 FQGNSA. CDR3 protein: CASSLSGVSTDTQYF. In nucleotides, the CDR3 is TGTGCCAGCAGCTTAAGCGGGGTTAGCACAGATACGCAGTATTTT.

The chain recombines TRBV6-1 with TRBJ1-1; D gene unclear. From germline, CDR1 is MNHNS and CDR2 SASEGT. Trimming removed 8 bases from V and 2 bases from J, with 3 bases in between. The CDR3 length is 10 residues. The CDR3 DNA reads TGTGCCAGCTTAAACACTGAAGCTTTCTTT. This encodes CASLNTEAFF.

The rearrangement uses TRBV27 and TRBJ2-5, with D possibly being TRBD2 (6 bases). Germline V gives CDR1 MNHEY, CDR2 SMNVEV (reference sequence). This CDR3 spans 13 amino acids. Trimming took 6 bases from V and 9 from J, leaving 17 bases between them. This chain's CDR3 is CASSIDPWGAQYF. The DNA of the CDR3 is TGTGCCAGCAGCATCGACCCTTGGGGGGCCCAGTACTTC.